This TCR beta chain comes out of a study of identifying expanded T cells in peripheral blood. Germline V lookup: CDR1 GTSNPN, CDR2 SVGIG (reference sequence). The CDR3 length is 13 residues. Trimming shortened V by 2 bases and J by 2 bases, and 9 bases separated the two germline ends. Comments on this clone: Its antigen is undetermined.

The protocol was immunoSEQ multiplex PCR, while the TCRdb copy is restricted to in-frame clones and leaves out a portion. The sample holds around 99,000 clones, roughly 90% seen once. Study-level findings and limits: Approximately two-week clone count variance significantly increased as total template count grew.

The TCR was taken from a person aged 18-69 years in good health. Sequencing was performed on blood. V usage is TRBV30 and J usage is TRBJ1-1; D is possibly TRBD1 (6 bases). CDR3 bases: TGTGCCTGGAGTCCGGACAGAAACACTGAAGCTTTCTTT. Translating gives CAWSPDRNTEAFF. The variable domain in full, completed from reference TRBV30 and TRBJ1-1, reads SQTIHQWPATLVQPVGSPLSLECTVEGTSNPNLYWYRQAAGRGLQLLFYSVGIGQISSEVPQNLSASRPQDRQFILSSKKLLLSDSGFYLCAWSPDRNTEAFFGQGTRLTVV.